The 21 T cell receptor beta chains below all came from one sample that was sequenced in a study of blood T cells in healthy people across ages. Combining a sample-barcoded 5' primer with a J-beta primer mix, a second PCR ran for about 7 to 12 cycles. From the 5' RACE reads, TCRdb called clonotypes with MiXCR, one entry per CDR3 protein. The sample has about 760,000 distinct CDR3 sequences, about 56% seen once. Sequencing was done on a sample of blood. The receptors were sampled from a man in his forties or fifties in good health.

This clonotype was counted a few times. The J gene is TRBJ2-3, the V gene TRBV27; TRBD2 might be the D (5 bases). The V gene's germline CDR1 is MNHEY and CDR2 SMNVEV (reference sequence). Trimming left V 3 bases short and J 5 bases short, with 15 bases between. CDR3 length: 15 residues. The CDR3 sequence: CASSFVPSAGDTQYF. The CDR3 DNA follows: TGTGCCAGCAGTTTCGTCCCATCGGCGGGAGATACGCAGTATTTT.

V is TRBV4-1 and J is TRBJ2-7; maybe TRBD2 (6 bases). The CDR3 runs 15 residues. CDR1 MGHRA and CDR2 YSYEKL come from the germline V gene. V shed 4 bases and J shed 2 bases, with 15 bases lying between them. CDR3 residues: CASSPRVAATYEQYF. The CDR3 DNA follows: TGCGCCAGCAGCCCCCGGGTAGCGGCAACCTACGAGCAGTACTTC.

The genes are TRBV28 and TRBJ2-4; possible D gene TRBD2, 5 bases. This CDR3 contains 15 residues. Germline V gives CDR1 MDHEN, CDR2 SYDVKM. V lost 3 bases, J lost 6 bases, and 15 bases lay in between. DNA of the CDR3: TGTGCCAGCAGTTTGCGGGCGGCAGGCCTAAACATTCAGTACTTC. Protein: CASSLRAAGLNIQYF.

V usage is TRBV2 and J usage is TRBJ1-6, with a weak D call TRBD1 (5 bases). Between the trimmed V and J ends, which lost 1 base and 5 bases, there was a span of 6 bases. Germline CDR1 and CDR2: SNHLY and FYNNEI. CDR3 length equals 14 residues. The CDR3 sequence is CASSEVGDNSPLHF. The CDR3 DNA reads TGTGCCAGCAGTGAAGTAGGGGATAATTCACCCCTCCACTTT.

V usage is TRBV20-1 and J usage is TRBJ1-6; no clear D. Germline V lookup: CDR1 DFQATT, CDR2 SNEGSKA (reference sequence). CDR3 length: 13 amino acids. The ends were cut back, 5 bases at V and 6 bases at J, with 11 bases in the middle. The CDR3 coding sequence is TGCAGTGCTGGCGGACCTCCTAATTCACCCCTCCACTTT. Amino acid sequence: CSAGGPPNSPLHF.

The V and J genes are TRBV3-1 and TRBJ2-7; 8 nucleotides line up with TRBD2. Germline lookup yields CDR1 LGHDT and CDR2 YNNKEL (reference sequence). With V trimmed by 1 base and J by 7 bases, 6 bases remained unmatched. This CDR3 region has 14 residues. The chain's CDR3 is CASSQGTSRNEQYF. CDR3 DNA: TGTGCCAGCAGCCAAGGGACTAGCCGGAATGAGCAGTACTTC.

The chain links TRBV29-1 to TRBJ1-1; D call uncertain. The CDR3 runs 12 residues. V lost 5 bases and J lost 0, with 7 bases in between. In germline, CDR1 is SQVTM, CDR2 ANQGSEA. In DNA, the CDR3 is TGCAGCGTTCAAGGGATGAACACTGAAGCTTTCTTT. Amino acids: CSVQGMNTEAFF.

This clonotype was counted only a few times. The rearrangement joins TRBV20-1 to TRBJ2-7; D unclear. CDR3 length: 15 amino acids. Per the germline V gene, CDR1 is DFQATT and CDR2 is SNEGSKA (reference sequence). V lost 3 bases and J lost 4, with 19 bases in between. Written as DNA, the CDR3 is TGCAGTGCTAGCTTGCCCGCCTCATCCCCATACGAGCAGTACTTC. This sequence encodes CSASLPASSPYEQYF.

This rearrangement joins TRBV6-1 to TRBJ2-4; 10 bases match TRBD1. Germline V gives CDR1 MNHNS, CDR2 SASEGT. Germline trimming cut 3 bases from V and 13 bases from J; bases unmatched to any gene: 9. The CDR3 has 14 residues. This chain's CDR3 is CASSDRTGGREQYF. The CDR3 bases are TGTGCCAGCAGTGATCGGACAGGGGGGCGGGAGCAGTACTTC.

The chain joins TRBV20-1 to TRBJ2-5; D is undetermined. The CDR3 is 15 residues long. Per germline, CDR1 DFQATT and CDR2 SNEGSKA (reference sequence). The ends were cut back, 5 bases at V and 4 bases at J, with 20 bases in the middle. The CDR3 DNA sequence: TGCAGTGCTGCCCCTACGGTAGGGTCGGGAGAGACCCAGTACTTC. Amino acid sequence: CSAAPTVGSGETQYF.

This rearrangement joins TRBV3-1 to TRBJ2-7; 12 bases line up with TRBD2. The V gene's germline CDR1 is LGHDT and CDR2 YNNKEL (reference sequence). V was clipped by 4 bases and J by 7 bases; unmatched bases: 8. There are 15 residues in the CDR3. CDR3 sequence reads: CASSPLAGGRNEQYF. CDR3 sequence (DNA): TGTGCCAGCAGCCCCCTAGCGGGGGGGCGGAATGAGCAGTACTTC.

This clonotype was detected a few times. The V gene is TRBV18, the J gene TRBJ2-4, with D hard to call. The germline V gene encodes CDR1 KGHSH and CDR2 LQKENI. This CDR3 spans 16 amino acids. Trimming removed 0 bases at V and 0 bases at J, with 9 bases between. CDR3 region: CASSPPQLVAKNIQYF. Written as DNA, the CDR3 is TGTGCCAGCTCACCACCGCAGTTAGTAGCCAAAAACATTCAGTACTTC.

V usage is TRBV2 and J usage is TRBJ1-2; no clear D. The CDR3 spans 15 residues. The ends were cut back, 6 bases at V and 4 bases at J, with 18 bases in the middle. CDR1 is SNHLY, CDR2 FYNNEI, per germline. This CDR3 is CASRGMVTAPYGYTF. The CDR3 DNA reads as TGTGCCAGCAGGGGAATGGTTACAGCACCCTATGGCTACACCTTC. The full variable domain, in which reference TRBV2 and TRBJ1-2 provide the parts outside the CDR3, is EPEVTQTPSHQVTQMGQEVILRCVPISNHLYFYWYRQILGQKVEFLVSFYNNEISEKSEIFDDQFSVERPDGSNFTLKIRSTKLEDSAMYFCASRGMVTAPYGYTFGSGTRLTVV.

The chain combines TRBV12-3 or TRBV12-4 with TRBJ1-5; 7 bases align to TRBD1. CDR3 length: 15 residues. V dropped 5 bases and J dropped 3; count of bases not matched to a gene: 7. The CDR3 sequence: CASSEGAEYNQPQHF. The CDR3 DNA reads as TGTGCCAGCAGTGAGGGGGCTGAATACAATCAGCCCCAGCATTTT.

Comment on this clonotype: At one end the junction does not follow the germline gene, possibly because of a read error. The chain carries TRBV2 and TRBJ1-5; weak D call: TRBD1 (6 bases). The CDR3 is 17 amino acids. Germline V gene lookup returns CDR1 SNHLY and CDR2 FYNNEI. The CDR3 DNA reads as TGCGCCAGCAGTTCAAACGGGGGAGGGGGTTCCAATCAGCCCCAGCATTTT. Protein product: CASSSNGGGGSNQPQHF. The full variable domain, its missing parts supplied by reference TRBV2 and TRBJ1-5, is EPEVTQTPSHQVTQMGQEVILRCVPISNHLYFYWYRQILGQKVEFLVSFYNNEISEKSEIFDDQFSVERPDGSNFTLKIRSTKLEDSAMYFCASSSNGGGGSNQPQHFGDGTRLSIL.

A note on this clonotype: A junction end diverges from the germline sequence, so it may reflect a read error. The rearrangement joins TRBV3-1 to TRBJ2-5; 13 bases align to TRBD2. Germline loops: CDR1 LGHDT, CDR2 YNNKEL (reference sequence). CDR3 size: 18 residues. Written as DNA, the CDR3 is TGTGCCGGCAGCCAAGTTGGGGGAGGGACTAGCGGGATGATAGGGCAGTACTTC. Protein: CAGSQVGGGTSGMIGQYF.

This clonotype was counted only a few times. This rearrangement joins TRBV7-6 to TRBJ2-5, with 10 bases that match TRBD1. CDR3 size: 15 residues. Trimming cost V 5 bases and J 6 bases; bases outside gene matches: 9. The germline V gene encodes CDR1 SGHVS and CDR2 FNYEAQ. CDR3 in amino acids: CASSPSGTGVQTQYF. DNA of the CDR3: TGTGCCAGCAGCCCCTCCGGGACAGGGGTACAGACCCAGTACTTC.

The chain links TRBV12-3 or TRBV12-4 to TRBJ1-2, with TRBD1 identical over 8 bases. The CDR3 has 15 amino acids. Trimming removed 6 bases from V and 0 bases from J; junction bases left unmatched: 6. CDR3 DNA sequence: TGTGCCAGCAGCTACCGGACAGGGACTAACTATGGCTACACCTTC. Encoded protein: CASSYRTGTNYGYTF.

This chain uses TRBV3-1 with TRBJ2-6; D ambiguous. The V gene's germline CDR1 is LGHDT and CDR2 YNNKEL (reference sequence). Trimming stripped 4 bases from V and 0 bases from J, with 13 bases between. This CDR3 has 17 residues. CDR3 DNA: TGTGCCAGCAGCCCTTCTACAGAAAACTCTGGGGCCAACGTCCTGACTTTC. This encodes CASSPSTENSGANVLTF.

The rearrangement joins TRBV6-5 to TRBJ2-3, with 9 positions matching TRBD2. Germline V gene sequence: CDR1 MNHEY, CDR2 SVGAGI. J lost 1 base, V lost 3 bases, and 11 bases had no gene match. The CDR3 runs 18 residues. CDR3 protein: CASSYNSGRKGGTDTQYF. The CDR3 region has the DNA TGTGCCAGCAGTTATAACAGCGGGAGGAAAGGGGGCACAGATACGCAGTATTTT.

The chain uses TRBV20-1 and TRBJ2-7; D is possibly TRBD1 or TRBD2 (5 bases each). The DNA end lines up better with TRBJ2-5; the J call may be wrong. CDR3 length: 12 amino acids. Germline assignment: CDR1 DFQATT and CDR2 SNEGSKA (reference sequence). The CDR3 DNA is TGCAGTGCTAGAGGGGGGTTCGAGACCCAGTACTTC. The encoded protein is CSARGGFETQYF.